Each of the 27 T cell receptor beta chains below was sequenced from the same sample in a study of glioma-infiltrating T cells. The iRepertoire nested amplicon-rescue multiplex PCR amplified TCR alpha and beta CDR3s from RNA. Each CDR3 protein gets one entry after TCRdb re-called the multiplex PCR reads with MiXCR. The sample has about 140,000 distinct CDR3 sequences; roughly two fifths are singletons. Sequencing used glioma tissue, nonneoplastic brain tissue, or PBMCs (not recorded which). The receptors come from a human donor with low-grade glioma or glioblastoma, undergoing nonglioma brain surgery, or in good health (not recorded which).

This clonotype was picked up a small number of times. The chain has TRBV12-3 or TRBV12-4 and TRBJ2-1, with 10 bases matching TRBD1. The CDR3 sequence is 15 residues long. With V trimmed by 1 base and J by 5 bases, 2 bases remained unmatched. The CDR3 DNA reads as TGTGCCAGCAGTTTAGAGGGACAGGGGAACAATGAGCAGTTCTTC. Residues: CASSLEGQGNNEQFF.

The table lists this clonotype with many counts. The chain combines TRBV6-1 with TRBJ2-5; the D is unclear. The V gene's germline CDR1 is MNHNS and CDR2 SASEGT. V was pared by 5 bases and J by 0 bases, with 10 bases between. This CDR3 contains 14 residues. The CDR3 DNA is TGTGCCAGCAGTTATCTGGGTAACCAAGAGACCCAGTACTTC. It codes for CASSYLGNQETQYF.

The chain employs TRBV27 and TRBJ2-3, with TRBD1 as a possible D gene (5 bases). Germline V gene sequence: CDR1 MNHEY, CDR2 SMNVEV (reference sequence). V lost 9 bases, J lost 2 bases, and 9 bases lay in between. This CDR3 spans 12 amino acids. The CDR3 reads CARSGATDTQYF. As DNA, the CDR3 is TGTGCCAGAAGTGGGGCCACAGATACGCAGTATTTT.

This clonotype was detected only a few times. The genes are TRBV7-2 and TRBJ2-7; possibly TRBD2 for D (5 bases). Per germline, CDR1 SGHTA and CDR2 FQGNSA. The CDR3 is 15 residues long. With 2 bases removed from V and 1 base from J, the gap between germline ends came to 12 bases. The CDR3 spells CASSLRGTASYEQYF. Written as DNA, the CDR3 is TGTGCCAGCAGCTTACGGGGTACGGCTTCCTACGAGCAGTACTTC.

The chain uses TRBV6-1 and TRBJ1-1, with 8 nucleotides matching TRBD1. J gave up 7 bases and V 7 bases, and 8 bases lay outside the gene matches. The CDR3 consists of 13 residues. From germline, CDR1 is MNHNS and CDR2 SASEGT. CDR3 sequence reads: CASTAAGTGEAFF. In nucleotides, the CDR3 is TGTGCCAGCACCGCCGCCGGGACAGGTGAAGCTTTCTTT.

This clonotype has a handful of counts. The chain joins TRBV6-1 to TRBJ1-3, with D perhaps TRBD1 (6 bases). The CDR3 runs 13 residues. Germline CDR1 reads MNHNS; CDR2 reads SASEGT. Trimming removed 6 bases from V and 2 bases from J, with 8 bases in between. The CDR3 DNA follows: TGTGCCAGCAGGGGGGCAGCTGGAAACACCATATATTTT. Translating it yields CASRGAAGNTIYF.

The rearrangement links TRBV28 to TRBJ1-6, with D unresolved. The CDR3 is 15 residues long. Looked up from germline, CDR1 is MDHEN and CDR2 is SYDVKM. V lost 6 bases and J 9 bases, leaving 18 bases between the germline ends. The CDR3 region is CASSPRMGESSPLHF. For the CDR3, the DNA is TGTGCCAGCAGCCCCCGGATGGGTGAATCTTCACCCCTCCACTTT.

This sequence joins TRBV27 and TRBJ2-1, with D maybe TRBD1 (6 bases). Germline V gives CDR1 MNHEY, CDR2 SMNVEV (reference sequence). There are 13 residues in the CDR3. V dropped 5 bases and J dropped 10 bases, with 15 bases sitting between them. The CDR3 nucleotides read TGTGCCAGCAGTGAATACAGGGCTCCCGAGCAGTTCTTC. This translates into CASSEYRAPEQFF.

This rearrangement joins TRBV24-1 to TRBJ1-1; D may be TRBD1 (5 bases). CDR1 is KGHDR, CDR2 SFDVKD, per germline. V was shortened by 4 bases and J by 8 bases, with 10 bases between the two germline ends. This CDR3 comprises 12 residues. CDR3: CATSDPDREAFF. The CDR3, as DNA: TGTGCCACCAGTGACCCTGACAGAGAAGCTTTCTTT.

The gene calls are TRBV2 and TRBJ2-1; a possible D gene is TRBD2 (6 bases). The V gene lost 6 bases and the J gene lost 0 bases, with 12 bases spanning the gap. Germline V gene data show CDR1 as SNHLY and CDR2 as FYNNEI. The CDR3 runs to 15 residues. The CDR3 nucleotides read TGTGCCAGCAGCTTAGTACTAGCCTCCTACAATGAGCAGTTCTTC. This sequence encodes CASSLVLASYNEQFF. Filled out from reference TRBV2 and TRBJ2-1, the complete variable domain reads EPEVTQTPSHQVTQMGQEVILRCVPISNHLYFYWYRQILGQKVEFLVSFYNNEISEKSEIFDDQFSVERPDGSNFTLKIRSTKLEDSAMYFCASSLVLASYNEQFFGPGTRLTVL.

The rearrangement joins TRBV7-2 to TRBJ1-2; the D is unclear. Germline loops: CDR1 SGHTA, CDR2 FQGNSA. Deletions cut 5 bases from V and 4 bases from J, with 14 bases between. There are 14 residues in the CDR3. The CDR3, as DNA: TGTGCCAGCAGCCTCCCGGGCCTAAGCTATGGCTACACCTTC. Translation: CASSLPGLSYGYTF.

The sample holds many counts of this clonotype. This chain uses TRBV6-1 with TRBJ2-3; tentatively, D is TRBD2 (5 bases). The CDR3 is 14 residues long. Germline-derived CDR1 and CDR2 are MNHNS and SASEGT. Trimming left V 7 bases short and J 4 bases short, with 15 bases between. CDR3 amino acids: CASKGSLAADTQYF. The CDR3, as DNA: TGTGCCAGCAAGGGTAGCCTAGCAGCAGATACGCAGTATTTT.

There are many counts of this clonotype. The chain couples TRBV24-1 to TRBJ2-1, with 9 bases that match TRBD2. The germline CDR1 and CDR2 sequences are KGHDR and SFDVKD. Trimming cost V 4 bases and J 9 bases; bases outside gene matches: 3. The CDR3 is 13 amino acids. CDR3 nucleotide sequence: TGTGCCACCAGTGACAAGACTAGCGGTGAGCAGTTCTTC. Amino acid sequence: CATSDKTSGEQFF.

V gene TRBV4-1 combines with J gene TRBJ2-1; D is ambiguous. V dropped 0 bases and J dropped 6 bases, with 9 bases sitting between them. CDR1 and CDR2 (germline): MGHRA, YSYEKL. This CDR3 region has 14 residues. CDR3 in DNA: TGCGCCAGCAGCCAAGATAGGACCTCCAATGAGCAGTTCTTC. Its translation: CASSQDRTSNEQFF.

There are a few counts of this clonotype. The V call is TRBV15, the J call TRBJ2-3, with TRBD1 matching over 8 bases. With V trimmed by 5 bases and J by 2 bases, 6 bases remained unmatched. This CDR3 has 15 residues. Germline CDR1 and CDR2: LNHNV and YYDKDF (reference sequence). The chain's CDR3 is CATSPRQGSTDTQYF. Here the CDR3 DNA reads TGTGCCACCAGCCCCAGACAGGGGTCCACAGATACGCAGTATTTT.

The table lists this clonotype with a few counts. This chain connects TRBV28 to TRBJ1-1; D is perhaps TRBD1 (5 bases). Trimming removed 4 bases from V and 6 bases from J, with 15 bases in between. This CDR3 has 14 amino acids. Per the germline V gene, CDR1 is MDHEN and CDR2 is SYDVKM. DNA for the CDR3: TGTGCCAGCAGTTACTCAGGGTCGAAAGCTGAAGCTTTCTTT. Protein product: CASSYSGSKAEAFF.

The V and J genes are TRBV2 and TRBJ1-5; possible D gene TRBD1, 6 bases. CDR1 and CDR2 (germline): SNHLY, FYNNEI. The CDR3 contains 16 residues. The germline V and J ends were trimmed by 0 bases and 6 bases, with 15 bases remaining between them. The CDR3 region has the DNA TGTGCCAGCAGTGAAGCGCCAACCAGGGGAGGTCAGCCCCAGCATTTT. Encoded protein: CASSEAPTRGGQPQHF.

This clonotype is labeled as medium-sized. The chain links TRBV7-2 to TRBJ1-5, with D perhaps TRBD1 (6 bases). Germline CDR1 SGHTA, CDR2 FQGNSA. This CDR3 is built from 13 residues. The V end was cut by 5 bases, the J end by 7 bases, with 12 bases between. This chain's CDR3 is CASSTRTDQPQHF. The CDR3 region has the DNA TGTGCCAGCAGCACTCGGACAGACCAGCCCCAGCATTTT.

The sample holds a few counts of this clonotype. This chain connects TRBV20-1 to TRBJ2-3; either TRBD1 or TRBD2 may supply D (5 bases each). The CDR3 totals 14 residues. Germline CDR1 is DFQATT and CDR2 is SNEGSKA (reference sequence). Trimming cost V 3 bases and J 3 bases, with 13 bases left between them. CDR3 nucleotides: TGCAGTGCTAGCGGGACGCAGGGTACAGATACGCAGTATTTT. Translated: CSASGTQGTDTQYF.

This clonotype was seen a single time. This chain joins TRBV18 and TRBJ1-5; D is unclear. The CDR3 covers 15 residues. Trimming shortened V by 8 bases and J by 3 bases, and 17 bases separated the two germline ends. Germline-derived CDR1 and CDR2 are KGHSH and LQKENI. The CDR3 loop is CASRALGLPNQPQHF. CDR3 coding DNA: TGTGCCAGCAGGGCCCTTGGACTGCCCAATCAGCCCCAGCATTTT.

This clonotype appeared a few times. The chain combines TRBV7-2 with TRBJ1-6; 9 bases match TRBD1. Germline V CDR1 and CDR2: SGHTA, FQGNSA. The V segment lost 4 bases and the J segment 9 bases; nucleotides outside the gene matches: 7. The CDR3 covers 15 residues. The CDR3 sequence: CASSSQGAGSSPLHF. The DNA for the CDR3 is TGTGCCAGCAGCTCACAGGGGGCCGGTTCTTCACCCCTCCACTTT. The full variable domain, rest sourced from reference TRBV7-2 and TRBJ1-6, is GAGVSQSPSNKVTEKGKDVELRCDPISGHTALYWYRQSLGQGLEFLIYFQGNSAPDKSGLPSDRFSAERTGGSVSTLTIQRTQQEDSAVYLCASSSQGAGSSPLHFGNGTRLTVT.

The V and J genes are TRBV6-6 and TRBJ2-1; D perhaps matches TRBD1 (6 bases). Per germline, CDR1 MNHNY and CDR2 SVGAGI (reference sequence). V was clipped by 6 bases and J by 7 bases, with 16 bases between them. CDR3 length: 14 amino acids. This CDR3 is CASRPLEGVNEQFF. The CDR3 DNA reads as TGTGCCAGCAGGCCACTAGAGGGGGTGAATGAGCAGTTCTTC.

The rearrangement links TRBV15 to TRBJ2-3; TRBD2 aligns across 14 bases. After removal of 1 base from V and 4 bases from J, the junction contained 7 bases not matched to a gene. The CDR3 has 18 amino acids. Germline V gives CDR1 LNHNV, CDR2 YYDKDF (reference sequence). CDR3 in DNA: TGTGCCACCAGCAGAGCGATGACTAGCGGGAGGGGTGCAGATACGCAGTATTTT. It is translated as CATSRAMTSGRGADTQYF. Together with reference TRBV15 and TRBJ2-3, the CDR3 gives the full variable domain: DAMVIQNPRYQVTQFGKPVTLSCSQTLNHNVMYWYQQKSSQAPKLLFHYYDKDFNNEADTPDNFQSRRPNTSFCFLDIRSPGLGDTAMYLCATSRAMTSGRGADTQYFGPGTRLTVL.

The genes are TRBV7-9 and TRBJ2-1; D uncertain. Germline-derived CDR1 and CDR2 are SEHNR and FQNEAQ (reference sequence). The CDR3 sequence is 14 residues long. Trimming pared 5 bases from V and 10 bases from J, leaving 18 bases between. CDR3 sequence (DNA): TGTGCCAGCAGCCCCCCGGGCCTGGTGCGGGAGCAGTTCTTC. Protein: CASSPPGLVREQFF.

This clonotype was picked up one time. The rearrangement joins TRBV10-2 to TRBJ1-5; possible D gene TRBD1, 6 bases. V lost 4 bases, J lost 0 bases, and 16 bases lay in between. This CDR3 contains 17 residues. Germline CDR1 WSHSY, CDR2 SAAADI. CDR3 protein: CASSAQRRGLSNQPQHF. The CDR3 DNA reads TGCGCCAGCAGTGCCCAAAGACGGGGGCTTAGCAATCAGCCCCAGCATTTT.

V is TRBV2 and J is TRBJ1-2; no clear D. V shed 3 bases and J shed 4 bases, with 12 bases lying between them. CDR3 size: 14 residues. The germline gives CDR1 SNHLY, CDR2 FYNNEI. CDR3 nucleotide sequence: TGTGCCAGCAGTGATTCAGCTTCATCCTATGGCTACACCTTC. This codes for CASSDSASSYGYTF.

The rearrangement links TRBV24-1 to TRBJ2-4; D is undetermined. The germline V gene encodes CDR1 KGHDR and CDR2 SFDVKD. This CDR3 is built from 15 residues. Trimming removed 7 bases at V and 0 bases at J, with 12 bases between. The CDR3 protein is CATRETRVAKNIQYF. Here the CDR3 DNA reads TGTGCCACCAGGGAAACCCGGGTAGCCAAAAACATTCAGTACTTC.